One and the same sample provided the 9 T cell receptor beta chains below, sequenced in a study of graft-versus-host responses after intestinal transplantation. These receptors have no known antigen. Repertoires were generated with immunoSEQ multiplex PCR, while TCRdb's copy carries only in-frame clones and drops some. The top ten clones hold under 0.55% of a sample with tens of thousands of clones, more than 85% of them seen once. Sequenced material: unstimulated CD8+ T cells sorted from spleen or lymph node cells, taken before intestinal transplant. The source of these receptors is a human donor who received an intestinal transplant.

This sequence joins TRBV7-9 and TRBJ2-7; 7 bases fit TRBD2. Germline CDR1 reads SEHNR; CDR2 reads FQNEAQ (reference sequence). This CDR3 contains 14 residues. V lost 5 bases and J lost 2; bases outside the gene matches: 6. The CDR3 loop is CASSPTSRTYEQYF. The CDR3 coding sequence is TGTGCCAGCAGCCCGACTAGCAGAACCTACGAGCAGTACTTC.

The CDR3 DNA sequence: TGTGCCAGCAGTCTCGGACTAGCGGGAGAATACTACAATGAGCAGTTCTTC. This translates into CASSLGLAGEYYNEQFF. The gene calls are TRBV28 and TRBJ2-1; 13 bases are shared with TRBD2. The V segment lost 5 bases and the J segment 3 bases; nucleotides outside the gene matches: 7. CDR3 length equals 17 residues. In germline, CDR1 is MDHEN, CDR2 SYDVKM.

This chain joins TRBV6-7 and TRBJ2-3; the D gene is possibly TRBD1 (6 bases). TRBV6-7 is designated an ORF whose function remains uncertain. Trimming shortened V by 5 bases and J by 3 bases, and 18 bases separated the two germline ends. The CDR3 is 16 residues long. CDR3 coding DNA: TGTGCCAGCAGTAACCGGACAGATCCAAGGACAGATACGCAGTATTTT. Translation gives CASSNRTDPRTDTQYF.

This clone came up once. The rearrangement links TRBV14 to TRBJ2-3; weak D call: TRBD1 (6 bases). Germline V gene sequence: CDR1 SGHDN, CDR2 FVKESK. The CDR3 has 16 residues. Trimming left V 1 base short and J 4 bases short, with 15 bases between. This CDR3 reads CASSQGTGSFSDTQYF. The DNA of the CDR3 is TGTGCCAGCAGCCAAGGCACAGGGAGTTTCTCAGATACGCAGTATTTT.

The CDR3 sequence is CASSMALAEGDEQFF. CDR3 in DNA: TGTGCCAGTAGTATGGCTCTAGCGGAGGGCGATGAGCAGTTCTTC. The rearrangement joins TRBV19 to TRBJ2-1, with 7 bases matching TRBD2. The ends lost 3 bases at V and 8 bases at J; junction bases unmatched: 10. Germline V gene sequence: CDR1 LNHDA, CDR2 SQIVND (reference sequence). The CDR3 is made up of 15 amino acids.

V and J are TRBV10-1 and TRBJ2-1; possibly TRBD2 for D (6 bases). The CDR3 totals 16 residues. In germline, CDR1 is WNHNN, CDR2 SYGVQD (reference sequence). V lost 7 bases to trimming and J lost 0 bases, with 16 bases between them. The CDR3 region is CASKKGLPSSYNEQFF. The CDR3 bases are TGCGCCAGCAAGAAAGGACTACCCAGCTCCTACAATGAGCAGTTCTTC.

The CDR3 protein is CASSYGTGENIQYF. In nucleotides, the CDR3 is TGTGCCAGTAGTTACGGGACAGGAGAAAACATTCAGTACTTC. The chain is built from TRBV19 and TRBJ2-4; the match to TRBD1 covers 8 bases. Losses at the gene ends were 5 bases for V and 5 bases for J; bases not matched to a gene: 5. Germline CDR1 is LNHDA and CDR2 is SQIVND (reference sequence). CDR3 length: 14 amino acids.

The gene calls are TRBV19 and TRBJ1-1; D uncertain. The CDR3 is 15 residues long. Trimming stripped 0 bases from V and 3 bases from J, with 11 bases between. Germline loops: CDR1 LNHDA, CDR2 SQIVND (reference sequence). The CDR3 is CASSIEGSKDTEAFF. For the CDR3, the DNA is TGTGCCAGTAGTATAGAAGGGAGTAAGGACACTGAAGCTTTCTTT.

The chain is built from TRBV30 and TRBJ2-3; 11 bases line up with TRBD2. The CDR3 is made up of 15 amino acids. Germline V lookup: CDR1 GTSNPN, CDR2 SVGIG (reference sequence). V was clipped by 4 bases and J by 6 bases; unmatched bases: 9. As DNA, the CDR3 is TGTGCCTGGAATAAACTAGCGGGAGTTGGTGATACGCAGTATTTT. Its protein is CAWNKLAGVGDTQYF.